A single T cell receptor beta chain is shown here with its context. Its antigen is undetermined. The germline CDR1 and CDR2 sequences are SGHVS and FQNEAQ. The CDR3 length is 13 residues. With 2 bases removed from V and 5 bases from J, the gap between germline ends came to 10 bases. The data originate from a study of T cell responses to AZD1222 COVID-19 vaccine. Whole-study context: Second-dose recipients at about 4 or about 12 weeks were treated as one pooled group.

Findings and caveats of the study: At baseline, seropositivity was found in only 5 to 7 AZD1222 recipients.

Sequencing used immunoSEQ multiplex PCR; TCRdb keeps in-frame clones, though not all of them. In the table there are about 96,000 clones, 90% of which are singletons. This sequence originates from an adult in good health. This material consisted of peripheral blood, taken on day 0 of AZD1222 vaccination. The chain is built from TRBV7-8 and TRBJ2-7; D is uncertain. The CDR3 here is CASSLFRNDEQYF. The CDR3 coding sequence is TGTGCCAGCAGCTTATTTCGGAATGACGAGCAGTACTTC.